The clone carrying this T cell receptor (beta chain) was seen once. The V segment lost 6 bases and the J segment 1 base; nucleotides outside the gene matches: 11. Germline assignment: CDR1 SQVTM and CDR2 ANQGSEA. This CDR3 comprises 17 residues. The sample is drawn from a study of CD8 T cells in Susac syndrome. The RNA, about 0.45 to 1 ug, was put through reverse transcription using random hexamers. Amplification of the TCR beta CDR3 was carried out by immunoSEQ multiplex PCR, which spanned a total of 54 Vbeta and 13 Jbeta segments. Each CDR3 protein is one row after TCRdb ran MiXCR on the immunoSEQ multiplex PCR reads. The sample includes approximately 120,000 distinct CDR3 sequences, 80% to 95% of them seen just once. Matched for age and sex, the controls were healthy donors. It was negative isolation that provided the CD8+ and CD4+ T cells, whereas TEMRA cells were enriched by FACS.

Sequencing was done on a sample of CD4+ T cells from PBMCs. This receptor was identified in a human donor in good health. This chain connects TRBV29-1 to TRBJ2-6; 8 bases line up with TRBD2. CDR3 coding DNA: TGCAGCGTGACCTCGGGAGGGGCCCTTTCTGGGGCCAACGTCCTGACTTTC. Amino acid sequence: CSVTSGGALSGANVLTF.